This T cell receptor beta chain was sequenced during a study of post-analysis software for immune sequencing data. General study points: Patients showed TRBV5-6, TRBV5-1 and TRBV20-1 among several TRBV segments more frequent than in controls.

Tagging with unique molecular identifiers was a feature of the TCR beta cDNA libraries. In TCRdb, the PCR reads were re-called with MiXCR into one record per CDR3 protein. The data hold 750,000 to 950,000 distinct CDR3 sequences, with around 50% observed a single time. V shed 6 bases, J shed 5 bases, and the junction held 9 bases outside the gene matches. Germline V gene lookup returns CDR1 MNHNY and CDR2 SVGAGI (reference sequence). The CDR3 runs 15 residues. Details on this clonotype: Its antigen is undetermined.

The TCR was taken from a girl aged 10-17 years with multiple sclerosis. Source material: blood. V and J are TRBV6-6 and TRBJ2-7; 11 nucleotides match TRBD2. DNA for the CDR3: TGTGCCAGCAGAACCACTAGCGGGAGTCCCCACGAGCAGTACTTC. Amino acid sequence: CASRTTSGSPHEQYF.